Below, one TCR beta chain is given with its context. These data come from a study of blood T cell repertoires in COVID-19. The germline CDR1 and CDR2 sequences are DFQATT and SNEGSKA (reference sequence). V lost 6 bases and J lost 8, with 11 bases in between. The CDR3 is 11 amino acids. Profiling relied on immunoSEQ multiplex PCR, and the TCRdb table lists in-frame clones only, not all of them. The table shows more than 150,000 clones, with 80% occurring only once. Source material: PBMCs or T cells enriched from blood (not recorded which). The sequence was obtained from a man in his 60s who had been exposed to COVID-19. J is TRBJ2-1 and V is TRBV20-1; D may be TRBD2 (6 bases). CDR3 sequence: CSAGGADEQFF. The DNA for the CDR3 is TGCAGTGCCGGCGGGGCGGATGAGCAGTTCTTC.